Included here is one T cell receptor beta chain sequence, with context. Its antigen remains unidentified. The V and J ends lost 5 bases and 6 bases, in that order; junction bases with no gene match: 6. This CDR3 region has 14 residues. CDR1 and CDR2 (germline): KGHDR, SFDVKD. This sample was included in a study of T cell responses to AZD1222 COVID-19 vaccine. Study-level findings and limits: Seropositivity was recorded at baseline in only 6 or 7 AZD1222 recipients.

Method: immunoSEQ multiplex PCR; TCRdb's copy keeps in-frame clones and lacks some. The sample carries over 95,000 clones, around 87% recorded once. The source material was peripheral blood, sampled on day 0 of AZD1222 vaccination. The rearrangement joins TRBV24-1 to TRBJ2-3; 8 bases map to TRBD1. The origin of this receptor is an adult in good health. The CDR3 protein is CATSAQGARDTQYF. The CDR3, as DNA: TGTGCCACCAGTGCGCAGGGGGCGCGGGATACGCAGTATTTT.